These T cell receptor beta chains were read from a single sample in a study of cytomegalovirus exposure and HLA in healthy donors. Sequenced by immunoSEQ multiplex PCR; TCRdb stores in-frame clones only, minus some. The repertoire includes fewer than 80,000 clones, nearly 96% of them detected once, and 4.5% sits in the top ten. Sequenced sample: PBMCs. The receptors stem from a young woman in good health and CMV-seropositive. Both conserved end residues are part of each CDR3. A D gene is named only where the DNA matches it firmly. Not every row has a clone size; where given, it reads once, few, many or a size class.

CDR3nt | CDR3aa | abundance | v_gene | d_gene | j_gene
TGTGCCAGCAGCCGCGGTGCGGATAACATGAACACTGAAGCTTTCTTT | CASSRGADNMNTEAFF | once | TRBV7-6 | . | TRBJ1-1
TGTGCCAGCAGCGCCTCCGGGACAGGGTTTCGGGGCATTCAGTACTTC | CASSASGTGFRGIQYF | . | TRBV7-9 | TRBD1 | TRBJ2-4
TGTGCCAGCACCGGGACTAGCAGAGAGACCCAGTACTTC | CASTGTSRETQYF | . | TRBV27 | TRBD2 | TRBJ2-5
TGCGCCAGCAGCCAAGCTGGCGGGAGTTACACAGATACGCAGTATTTT | CASSQAGGSYTDTQYF | . | TRBV4-3 | TRBD2 | TRBJ2-3
TGTGCCAGCAGCGTCTCCGGGGCAGATACGCAGTATTTT | CASSVSGADTQYF | . | TRBV7-3 | . | TRBJ2-3
TGTGCCAGCAGCCAAGATTTGGACAGGGGGCGTTATCAGTACTTC | CASSQDLDRGRYQYF | once | TRBV4-2 | TRBD1 | TRBJ2-7
TGTGCCAGCAGCTTGATGGCTAGCGGGAGGAACGAGCAGTACTTC | CASSLMASGRNEQYF | . | TRBV7-9 | TRBD2 | TRBJ2-7
TGTGCCAGCAGTCCAGAGAACAGGGGGCAAGAGACCCAGTACTTC | CASSPENRGQETQYF | . | TRBV25-1 | TRBD1 | TRBJ2-5
TGTGCCAGCAGCTTATTCCTAGCGGGAGGGCCCGACACCGGGGAGCTGTTTTTT | CASSLFLAGGPDTGELFF | once | TRBV7-3 | TRBD2 | TRBJ2-2
TGTGCCAGCAGCCCCGGGACTAGCGGGAGGGCCTATGAGCAGTTCTTC | CASSPGTSGRAYEQFF | once | TRBV14 | TRBD2 | TRBJ2-1